These T cell receptor beta chains were read from a single sample in a study of cytomegalovirus exposure and HLA in healthy donors. The method was immunoSEQ multiplex PCR; TCRdb's version includes in-frame clones alone and lacks a portion of them. The sample contains approximately 92,000 clones, 55% to 75% of which appear only once. Specimen: PBMCs. These receptors all come from a man aged 50 to 60 in good health and CMV-seronegative. Both conserved end residues are part of each CDR3. The D gene is left open where the match is weak. Only some rows state a clone size, as once, few, many or a class for expanded clones.

d_call j_call clone_size v_call cdr3_aa cdr3_nt
NA TRBJ1-1 NA TRBV9 CASSVVGGARTEAFF TGTGCCAGCAGCGTAGTCGGGGGGGCGCGGACTGAAGCTTTCTTT
NA TRBJ2-5 few TRBV30 CAWSPWAGQETQYF TGTGCCTGGAGCCCCTGGGCAGGGCAAGAGACCCAGTACTTC
NA TRBJ2-5 NA TRBV7-8 CASSLFWGQRETQYF TGTGCCAGCAGCTTATTCTGGGGGCAGCGAGAGACCCAGTACTTC
NA TRBJ2-5 NA TRBV9 CASSRGAETQYF TGTGCCAGCAGTCGGGGGGCAGAGACCCAGTACTTC
TRBD2 TRBJ2-5 few TRBV30 CAWSTSGLAQETQYF TGTGCCTGGAGTACTTCGGGACTAGCACAAGAGACCCAGTACTTC
TRBD1 TRBJ1-5 NA TRBV6-4 CASSDGQANQPQHF TGTGCCAGCAGTGACGGACAGGCAAATCAGCCCCAGCATTTT
NA TRBJ1-3 NA TRBV29-1 CSVEGRGSSGNTIYF TGCAGCGTTGAAGGCAGGGGCTCTTCTGGAAACACCATATATTTT
NA TRBJ2-7 NA TRBV11-1 CASSLGLNSYEQYF TGTGCCAGCAGCTTAGGACTAAATTCCTACGAGCAGTACTTC
NA TRBJ1-5 NA TRBV18 CASSQGSNQPQHF TGTGCCAGCTCTCAGGGCAGCAATCAGCCCCAGCATTTT
TRBD2 TRBJ2-1 NA TRBV4-1 CASSPRFSGGPGEQFF TGCGCCAGCAGCCCTAGGTTTTCGGGAGGGCCGGGTGAGCAGTTCTTC
TRBD1 TRBJ1-6 few TRBV9 CASSTGQSPGSPLHF TGTGCCAGCAGCACGGGACAGTCCCCTGGGTCACCCCTCCACTTT
TRBD1 TRBJ2-5 NA TRBV6-6 CATATGGQTQYF TGTGCCACCGCGACAGGGGGCCAGACCCAGTACTTC
TRBD1 TRBJ1-2 few TRBV7-9 CASSPGTGGFLGYGYTF TGTGCCAGCAGCCCCGGGACAGGGGGTTTCCTCGGCTATGGCTACACCTTC
NA TRBJ1-2 NA TRBV27 CASSANRDTNYGYTF TGTGCCAGCAGTGCCAACAGGGATACTAACTATGGCTACACCTTC
NA TRBJ1-1 NA TRBV4-1 CASSQVKNTEAFF TGCGCCAGCAGCCAAGTCAAGAACACTGAAGCTTTCTTT
NA TRBJ2-2 NA TRBV5-4 CASRPNGGGMFF TGTGCCAGCAGACCCAACGGGGGAGGAATGTTTTTT
TRBD2 TRBJ2-7 once TRBV4-2 CASSHDTSGAPYEQYF TGTGCCAGCAGCCACGACACTAGCGGGGCCCCCTACGAGCAGTACTTC